These 29 T cell receptor beta chains came from one sample sequenced in a study of blood T cell repertoires in COVID-19. Assay used: immunoSEQ multiplex PCR; TCRdb lists only in-frame clones, some missing. The sample includes around 170,000 clones, about 88% of them seen just once. Sequenced: PBMCs or T cells enriched from blood (not recorded which). Receptor source: a woman between 50 and 59 years old who had recovered from COVID-19.

The chain employs TRBV3-1 (or the pseudogene TRBV3-2) and TRBJ1-1, with a tentative D call TRBD1 (6 bases). This CDR3 has 15 residues. The V gene lost 1 base and the J gene lost 6 bases, with 15 bases spanning the gap. Germline CDR1 LGHDT, CDR2 YNNKEL (reference sequence). The CDR3 loop reads CASSQVRGGVPEAFF. The CDR3 DNA is TGTGCCAGCAGCCAAGTCCGAGGGGGGGTCCCTGAAGCTTTCTTT.

This clone was seen just once. The rearrangement joins TRBV2 to TRBJ1-3; D is perhaps TRBD1 (6 bases). CDR3 length equals 16 residues. V was trimmed by 3 bases and J by 0 bases, leaving 12 bases between them. Germline loops: CDR1 SNHLY, CDR2 FYNNEI. In DNA, the CDR3 is TGTGCCAGCAGTGAGGTACAGGGAACCTCTGGAAACACCATATATTTT. Translation gives CASSEVQGTSGNTIYF.

The V and J genes are TRBV7-9 and TRBJ2-2, with TRBD2 identical over 9 bases. Germline assignment: CDR1 SEHNR and CDR2 FQNEAQ (reference sequence). Trimming cost V 4 bases and J 5 bases; bases outside gene matches: 8. The CDR3 spans 16 residues. The CDR3: CASSSYAGGSTGELFF. CDR3 DNA: TGTGCCAGCAGCTCCTATGCGGGAGGGTCGACCGGGGAGCTGTTTTTT.

The V call is TRBV7-8, the J call TRBJ2-5, with D perhaps TRBD1 (6 bases). Per germline, CDR1 SGHVS and CDR2 FQNEAQ. Trimming removed 2 bases at V and 4 bases at J, with 14 bases between. CDR3 size: 15 residues. CDR3 sequence (DNA): TGTGCCAGCAGCTTATATAACAGGGAACGAGAGACCCAGTACTTC. Its translation: CASSLYNRERETQYF.

The chain has TRBV7-3 and TRBJ2-3; 7 positions agree with TRBD2. V shed 3 bases and J 2 bases; nucleotides not matched to a gene: 5. This CDR3 has 15 residues. The germline CDR1 and CDR2 sequences are SGHTA and FQGTGA. The CDR3 reads CASSFSSGYTDTQYF. As DNA, the CDR3 is TGTGCCAGCAGCTTCTCTAGCGGCTACACAGATACGCAGTATTTT.

The CDR3 loop is CASSSEVTGGFGYTF. As DNA, the CDR3 is TGCGCCAGCAGCTCTGAAGTGACAGGGGGCTTTGGCTACACCTTC. V and J are TRBV5-1 and TRBJ1-2; 10 bases align to TRBD1. The CDR3 has 15 amino acids. V shed 3 bases, J shed 7 bases, and the junction held 9 bases outside the gene matches. Germline V gene lookup returns CDR1 SGHRS and CDR2 YFSETQ.

This clone came up a few times. The V and J genes are TRBV12-3 or TRBV12-4 and TRBJ1-1; D is possibly TRBD1 (6 bases). This CDR3 spans 13 amino acids. V gave up 5 bases and J gave up 2 bases, with 9 bases separating them. The CDR3 nucleotides read TGTGCCAGCAGTCAACAGGGTAACACTGAAGCTTTCTTT. Its protein product is CASSQQGNTEAFF.

This chain joins TRBV28 and TRBJ2-4; no clear D gene. Germline V gene data show CDR1 as MDHEN and CDR2 as SYDVKM. V was pared by 5 bases and J by 5 bases, with 7 bases between. The CDR3 is made up of 12 amino acids. The CDR3 sequence: CASSGIENIQYF. CDR3 DNA sequence: TGTGCCAGCAGTGGCATCGAAAACATTCAGTACTTC.

The chain is built from TRBV19 and TRBJ2-1; D gene uncertain. The CDR3 sequence is 12 residues long. Trimming removed 5 bases at V and 10 bases at J, with 12 bases between. CDR1 and CDR2 from the germline V gene are LNHDA and SQIVND (reference sequence). CDR3 protein: CASSLAYGEQFF. The CDR3 bases are TGTGCCAGTAGTCTGGCGTACGGGGAGCAGTTCTTC.

The chain uses TRBV24-1 and TRBJ2-2; D is perhaps TRBD1 (5 bases). With 5 bases removed from V and 7 bases from J, the gap between germline ends came to 13 bases. CDR1 KGHDR and CDR2 SFDVKD come from the germline V gene. This CDR3 region has 14 residues. The DNA of the CDR3 is TGTGCCACCAGTGTCGCAGGGTCCGGCGGGGAGCTGTTTTTT. This gives the protein CATSVAGSGGELFF.

This rearrangement joins TRBV20-1 to TRBJ2-3; a weak D match, TRBD2 (6 bases). Trimming removed 7 bases at V and 6 bases at J, with 8 bases between. This CDR3 spans 10 amino acids. Looked up from germline, CDR1 is DFQATT and CDR2 is SNEGSKA (reference sequence). The CDR3 DNA follows: TGCAGTGTCCGGGAGGATACGCAGTATTTT. Protein product: CSVREDTQYF.

The V gene is TRBV27, the J gene TRBJ1-4; D is ambiguous. This CDR3 contains 14 residues. The V end was cut by 8 bases, the J end by 7 bases, with 17 bases between. Germline V gene lookup returns CDR1 MNHEY and CDR2 SMNVEV (reference sequence). CDR3 residues: CASGPFMGVEKLFF. The CDR3 coding sequence is TGTGCCAGCGGGCCTTTCATGGGTGTTGAAAAACTGTTTTTT.

The chain uses TRBV7-9 and TRBJ2-7, with 7 bases lining up with TRBD1. The CDR3 is made up of 12 amino acids. CDR1 is SEHNR, CDR2 FQNEAQ, per germline (reference sequence). V trimming: 3 bases; J trimming: 5 bases; junction bases outside the gene matches: 1. The CDR3 DNA is TGTGCCAGCAGCTTCGGACAGGACGAGCAGTACTTC. Its translation: CASSFGQDEQYF.

The chain recombines TRBV5-4 with TRBJ1-1; D may be TRBD1 (5 bases). Looked up from germline, CDR1 is SGHNT and CDR2 is YYREEE (reference sequence). The V end was cut by 0 bases, the J end by 5 bases, with 14 bases between. The CDR3 totals 15 residues. CDR3 region: CASSLGPTGVTEAFF. The DNA for the CDR3 is TGTGCCAGCAGCTTGGGTCCGACGGGGGTAACTGAAGCTTTCTTT.

The chain combines TRBV21-1 with TRBJ2-7; the table's D call, TRBD2, has no DNA check behind it. TRBV21-1 is a pseudogene. This CDR3 is built from 16 residues. The CDR3 nucleotides read TGTGCCAGCAGCAAAGGGCCCTGGCGGGAGAGGTACGAGCAGTACTTC. Its translation: CASSKGPWRERYEQYF.

The rearrangement uses TRBV10-3 and TRBJ2-1; TRBD1 matches 7 bases. The CDR3 runs to 16 residues. Germline V gene sequence: CDR1 ENHRY, CDR2 SYGVKD. The junction had 9 bases not matched to a gene; V was cut back by 2 bases and J by 5 bases. The CDR3 bases are TGTGCCATCAGTGAGGGGAGAAGGGACAGAGACAATGAGCAGTTCTTC. This sequence encodes CAISEGRRDRDNEQFF.

This rearrangement joins TRBV7-9 to TRBJ2-3; a possible D gene is TRBD2 (5 bases). V lost 5 bases, J lost 2 bases, and 17 bases lay in between. Per the germline V gene, CDR1 is SEHNR and CDR2 is FQNEAQ (reference sequence). The CDR3 is 16 residues long. The CDR3 sequence is CASSQDWAGHTDTQYF. CDR3 sequence (DNA): TGTGCCAGCAGCCAAGACTGGGCGGGCCACACAGATACGCAGTATTTT.

The chain joins TRBV6-5 to TRBJ2-7, with 7 bases lining up with TRBD2. The V segment lost 8 bases and the J segment 3 bases; nucleotides outside the gene matches: 10. This CDR3 region has 14 residues. CDR1 MNHEY and CDR2 SVGAGI come from the germline V gene. The DNA of the CDR3 is TGTGCCAGCCGGGGCGGGAGCCCCCTCTACGAGCAGTACTTC. Translating gives CASRGGSPLYEQYF.

V is TRBV5-1 and J is TRBJ2-2, with 9 nucleotides matching TRBD2. Germline CDR1 reads SGHRS; CDR2 reads YFSETQ. Trimming removed 0 bases from V and 5 bases from J; junction bases left unmatched: 5. This CDR3 comprises 16 residues. The CDR3 nucleotides read TGCGCCAGCAGCTTGGAGGCTAGCGGGACGACCGGGGAGCTGTTTTTT. Residues: CASSLEASGTTGELFF.

The J gene is TRBJ1-2, the V gene TRBV7-2; 9 bases map to TRBD1. V shed 0 bases and J 7 bases; nucleotides not matched to a gene: 6. Germline CDR1 reads SGHTA; CDR2 reads FQGNSA. The CDR3 runs to 15 residues. This chain's CDR3 is CASSLARTGVGGYTF. The CDR3 DNA follows: TGTGCCAGCAGCTTAGCAAGGACAGGGGTTGGTGGCTACACCTTC.

This chain joins TRBV7-9 and TRBJ1-2; D perhaps matches TRBD1 (6 bases). The CDR3 extends over 16 amino acids. Germline V lookup: CDR1 SEHNR, CDR2 FQNEAQ (reference sequence). V was shortened by 7 bases and J by 5 bases, with 23 bases between the two germline ends. The CDR3 bases are TGTGCCAGCACCCATGTCGCACAGGGTCTTAGGTATGGCTACACCTTC. Its protein product is CASTHVAQGLRYGYTF.

This rearrangement joins TRBV14 to TRBJ1-2, with unresolved D. The CDR3 covers 16 residues. Trimming removed 4 bases from V and 2 bases from J, with 17 bases in between. Germline V lookup: CDR1 SGHDN, CDR2 FVKESK. The CDR3 DNA follows: TGTGCCAGCAGCCCCCGGAGGCGGCCTGTGAACTATGGCTACACCTTC. It specifies CASSPRRRPVNYGYTF.

The V gene is TRBV5-1, the J gene TRBJ2-7, with 9 bases identical to TRBD2. J was trimmed by 3 bases and V by 0 bases; bases with no gene match: 7. Germline V gene lookup returns CDR1 SGHRS and CDR2 YFSETQ. CDR3 size: 16 residues. The CDR3 is CASSLEGLAGNYEQYF. The DNA for the CDR3 is TGCGCCAGCAGCTTGGAAGGTCTAGCGGGGAACTACGAGCAGTACTTC.

This clone was found a few times. The chain recombines TRBV29-1 with TRBJ2-1; D may correspond to TRBD1 or TRBD2 (6 bases each). This CDR3 is 13 amino acids long. The V end lost 7 bases, the J end lost 0 bases, and 10 bases lay between the germline ends. The V gene's germline CDR1 is SQVTM and CDR2 ANQGSEA. CDR3 loop: CSGGRDSYNEQFF. Here the CDR3 DNA reads TGCAGCGGGGGGCGGGACTCCTACAATGAGCAGTTCTTC.

This clone was counted a single time. The CDR3 sequence: CASSSTRTGGHTEAFF. For the CDR3, the DNA is TGTGCCAGCAGCTCCACTCGGACAGGGGGCCACACTGAAGCTTTCTTT. V is TRBV5-4 and J is TRBJ1-1; TRBD1 matches 11 bases. Unmatched junction bases numbered 7, after V lost 3 bases and J lost 3 bases. CDR3 length: 16 amino acids. Germline V gives CDR1 SGHNT, CDR2 YYREEE (reference sequence).

The chain carries TRBV2 and TRBJ2-1, with 10 bases fitting TRBD1. The V segment lost 5 bases and the J segment 10 bases; nucleotides outside the gene matches: 11. The germline gives CDR1 SNHLY, CDR2 FYNNEI. The CDR3 spans 15 residues. The CDR3 DNA reads as TGTGCCAGCAGTAACCCGGGACAGGGGATGTGGGAGCAGTTCTTC. This sequence encodes CASSNPGQGMWEQFF.

Written as DNA, the CDR3 is TGTGCCAGCAGCAAATGGGAACAGGGGAACACTGAAGCTTTCTTT. It yields the protein CASSKWEQGNTEAFF. V and J are TRBV21-1 and TRBJ1-1; TRBD1, the table's D call, lacks a check against the DNA. TRBV21-1 is a pseudogene locus. CDR3 length: 15 residues.

This sequence joins TRBV11-2 and TRBJ2-1; 12 nucleotides align to TRBD2. Trimming at V came to 5 bases and at J to 6 bases, leaving 8 bases not matched to a gene. The CDR3 contains 16 residues. Looked up from germline, CDR1 is SGHAT and CDR2 is FQNNGV. The CDR3: CASSPWTSGAINEQFF. The CDR3 DNA is TGTGCCAGCAGCCCCTGGACTAGCGGGGCAATCAATGAGCAGTTCTTC.

The chain uses TRBV28 and TRBJ2-7; the match to TRBD2 covers 9 bases. There are 16 residues in the CDR3. The germline CDR1 and CDR2 sequences are MDHEN and SYDVKM. With 4 bases clipped from V and 0 bases from J, the junction kept 7 bases outside the gene matches. The DNA for the CDR3 is TGTGCCAGCAGTTCTAGCGGGACCCTCTTCTCCTACGAGCAGTACTTC. Its translation is CASSSSGTLFSYEQYF.